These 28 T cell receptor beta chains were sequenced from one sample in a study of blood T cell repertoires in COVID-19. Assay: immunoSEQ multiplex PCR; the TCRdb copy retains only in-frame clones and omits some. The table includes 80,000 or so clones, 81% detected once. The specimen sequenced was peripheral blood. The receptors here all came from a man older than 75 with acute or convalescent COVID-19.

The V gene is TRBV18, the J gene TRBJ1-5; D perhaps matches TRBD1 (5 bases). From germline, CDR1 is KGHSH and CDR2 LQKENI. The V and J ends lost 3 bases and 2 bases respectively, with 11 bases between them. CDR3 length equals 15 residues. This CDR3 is CASSPGWGGNQPQHF. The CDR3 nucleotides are TGTGCCAGCTCACCGGGGTGGGGCGGCAATCAGCCCCAGCATTTT.

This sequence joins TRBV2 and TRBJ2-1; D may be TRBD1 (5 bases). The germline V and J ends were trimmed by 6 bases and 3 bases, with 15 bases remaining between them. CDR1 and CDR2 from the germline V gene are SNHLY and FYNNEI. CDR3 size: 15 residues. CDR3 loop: CASSVSVGLYNEQFF. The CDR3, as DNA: TGTGCCAGCAGCGTGTCAGTGGGGCTCTACAATGAGCAGTTCTTC.

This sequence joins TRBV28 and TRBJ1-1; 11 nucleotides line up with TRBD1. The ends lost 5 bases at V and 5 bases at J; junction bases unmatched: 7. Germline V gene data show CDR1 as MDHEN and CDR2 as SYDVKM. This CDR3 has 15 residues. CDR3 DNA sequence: TGTGCCAGCAGTCCGTCCCGGGACAGGGGGACTGAAGCTTTCTTT. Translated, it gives CASSPSRDRGTEAFF.

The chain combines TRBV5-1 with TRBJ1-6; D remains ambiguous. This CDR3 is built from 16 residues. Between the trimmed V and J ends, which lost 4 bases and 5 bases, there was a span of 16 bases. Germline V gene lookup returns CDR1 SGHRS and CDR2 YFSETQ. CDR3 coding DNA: TGCGCCAGCAGCCTGAGACACTTTACGAATAATTCACCCCTCCACTTT. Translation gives CASSLRHFTNNSPLHF.

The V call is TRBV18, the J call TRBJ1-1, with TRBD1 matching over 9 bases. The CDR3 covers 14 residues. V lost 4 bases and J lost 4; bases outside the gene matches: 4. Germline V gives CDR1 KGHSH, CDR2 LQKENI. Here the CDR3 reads CASSQDRGGTEAFF. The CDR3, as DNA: TGTGCCAGCTCACAGGACAGGGGAGGCACTGAAGCTTTCTTT.

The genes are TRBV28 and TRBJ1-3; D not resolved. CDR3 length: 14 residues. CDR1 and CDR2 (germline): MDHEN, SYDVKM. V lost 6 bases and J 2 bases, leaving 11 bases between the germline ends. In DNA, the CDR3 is TGTGCCAGCAGGCAAGGAGGTGCTGGAAACACCATATATTTT. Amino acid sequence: CASRQGGAGNTIYF.

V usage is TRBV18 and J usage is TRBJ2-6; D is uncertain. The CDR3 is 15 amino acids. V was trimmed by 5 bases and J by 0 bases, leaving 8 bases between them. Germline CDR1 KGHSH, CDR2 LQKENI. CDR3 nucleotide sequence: TGTGCCAGCTCAGGAACAGCCTCTGGGGCCAACGTCCTGACTTTC. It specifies CASSGTASGANVLTF.

This chain's CDR3 is CASSLLAYEQYF. In nucleotides, the CDR3 is TGTGCCAGCAGTTTACTTGCGTACGAGCAGTACTTC. The J gene is TRBJ2-7, the V gene TRBV28; D is unclear. CDR3 size: 12 residues. The V gene's germline CDR1 is MDHEN and CDR2 SYDVKM. V lost 2 bases and J 4 bases, leaving 6 bases between the germline ends.

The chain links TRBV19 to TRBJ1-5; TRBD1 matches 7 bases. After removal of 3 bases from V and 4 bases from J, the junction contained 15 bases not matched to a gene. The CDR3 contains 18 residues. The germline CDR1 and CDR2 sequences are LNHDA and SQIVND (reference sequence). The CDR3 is CASSMPPIVRDSNQPQHF. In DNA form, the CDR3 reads TGTGCCAGTAGTATGCCTCCGATCGTCCGGGACAGTAATCAGCCCCAGCATTTT.

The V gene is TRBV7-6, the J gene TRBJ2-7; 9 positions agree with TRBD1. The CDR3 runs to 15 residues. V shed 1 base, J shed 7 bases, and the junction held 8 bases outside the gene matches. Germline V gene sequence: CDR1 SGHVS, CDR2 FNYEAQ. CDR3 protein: CASSLGGTGLREQYF. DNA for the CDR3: TGTGCCAGCAGCTTAGGGGGGACAGGGCTTAGGGAGCAGTACTTC.

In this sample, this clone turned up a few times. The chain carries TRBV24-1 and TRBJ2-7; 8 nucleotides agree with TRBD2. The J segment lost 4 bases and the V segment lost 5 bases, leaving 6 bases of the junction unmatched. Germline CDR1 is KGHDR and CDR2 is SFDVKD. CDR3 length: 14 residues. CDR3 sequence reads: CATSGGGGQYEQYF. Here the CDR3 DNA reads TGTGCCACCAGTGGGGGCGGGGGGCAGTACGAGCAGTACTTC.

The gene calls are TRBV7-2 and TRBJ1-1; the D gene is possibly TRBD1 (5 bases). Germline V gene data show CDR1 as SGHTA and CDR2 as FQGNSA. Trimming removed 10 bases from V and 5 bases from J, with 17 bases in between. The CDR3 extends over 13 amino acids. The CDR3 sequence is CANRRGGRTEAFF. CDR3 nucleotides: TGTGCCAACAGGAGGGGAGGCCGGACTGAAGCTTTCTTT.

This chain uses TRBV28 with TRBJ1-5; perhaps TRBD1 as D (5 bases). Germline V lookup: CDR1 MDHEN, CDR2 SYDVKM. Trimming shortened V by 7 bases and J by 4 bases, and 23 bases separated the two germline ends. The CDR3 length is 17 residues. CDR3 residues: CASKKHNADTRNQPQHF. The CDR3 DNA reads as TGTGCCAGCAAAAAACACAACGCGGACACCAGAAATCAGCCCCAGCATTTT.

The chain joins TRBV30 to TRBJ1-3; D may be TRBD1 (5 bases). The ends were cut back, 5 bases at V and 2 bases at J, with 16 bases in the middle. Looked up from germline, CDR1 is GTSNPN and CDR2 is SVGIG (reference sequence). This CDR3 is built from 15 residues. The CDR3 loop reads CAWASGLNAGNTIYF. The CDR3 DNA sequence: TGTGCCTGGGCCTCAGGGCTTAACGCTGGAAACACCATATATTTT.

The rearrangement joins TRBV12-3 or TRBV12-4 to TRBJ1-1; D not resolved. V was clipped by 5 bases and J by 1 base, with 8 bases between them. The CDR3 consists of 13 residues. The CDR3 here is CASSAQRNTEAFF. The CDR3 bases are TGTGCCAGCAGTGCACAAAGGAACACTGAAGCTTTCTTT.

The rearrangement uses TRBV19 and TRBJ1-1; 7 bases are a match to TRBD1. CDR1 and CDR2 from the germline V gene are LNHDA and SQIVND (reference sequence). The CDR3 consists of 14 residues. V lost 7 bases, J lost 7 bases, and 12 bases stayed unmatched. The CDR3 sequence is CASILGAGGGEAFF. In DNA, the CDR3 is TGTGCCAGTATCCTGGGGGCAGGGGGAGGTGAAGCTTTCTTT.

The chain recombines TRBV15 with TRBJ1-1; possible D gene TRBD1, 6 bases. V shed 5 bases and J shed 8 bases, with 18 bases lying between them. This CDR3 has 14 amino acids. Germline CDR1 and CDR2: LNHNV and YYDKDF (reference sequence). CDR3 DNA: TGTGCCACCAGCGTCAGGGGACAAAAACCCGAAGCTTTCTTT. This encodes CATSVRGQKPEAFF. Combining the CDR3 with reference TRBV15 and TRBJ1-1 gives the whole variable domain DAMVIQNPRYQVTQFGKPVTLSCSQTLNHNVMYWYQQKSSQAPKLLFHYYDKDFNNEADTPDNFQSRRPNTSFCFLDIRSPGLGDTAMYLCATSVRGQKPEAFFGQGTRLTVV.

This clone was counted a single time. CDR3 nucleotides: TGTGCCAGCAGCAAACCCCCCCGGGATAGCACAGATACGCAGTATTTT. Translated: CASSKPPRDSTDTQYF. The chain combines TRBV21-1 with TRBJ2-3; the table's D gene call, TRBD2, was not cross checked with the DNA. TRBV21-1 is noted as a pseudogene. The CDR3 runs 16 residues.

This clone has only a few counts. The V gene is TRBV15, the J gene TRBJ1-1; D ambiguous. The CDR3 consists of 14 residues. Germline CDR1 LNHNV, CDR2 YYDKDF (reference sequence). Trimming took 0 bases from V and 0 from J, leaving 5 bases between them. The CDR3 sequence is CATSRDSVNTEAFF. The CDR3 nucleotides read TGTGCCACCAGCAGAGATAGTGTGAACACTGAAGCTTTCTTT.

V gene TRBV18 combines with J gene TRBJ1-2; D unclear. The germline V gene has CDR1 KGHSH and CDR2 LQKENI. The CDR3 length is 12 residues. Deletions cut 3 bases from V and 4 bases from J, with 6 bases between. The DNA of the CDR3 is TGTGCCAGCTCACCCCCGGGCTATGGCTACACCTTC. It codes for CASSPPGYGYTF. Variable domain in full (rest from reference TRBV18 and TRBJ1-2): NAGVMQNPRHLVRRRGQEARLRCSPMKGHSHVYWYRQLPEEGLKFMVYLQKENIIDESGMPKERFSAEFPKEGPSILRIQQVVRGDSAAYFCASSPPGYGYTFGSGTRLTVV.

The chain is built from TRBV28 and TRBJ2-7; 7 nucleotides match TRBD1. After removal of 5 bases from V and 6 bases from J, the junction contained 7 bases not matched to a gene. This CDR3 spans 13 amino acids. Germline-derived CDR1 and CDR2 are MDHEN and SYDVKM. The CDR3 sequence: CASSGDSFGEQYF. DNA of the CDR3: TGTGCCAGCAGTGGGGACAGTTTTGGCGAGCAGTACTTC.

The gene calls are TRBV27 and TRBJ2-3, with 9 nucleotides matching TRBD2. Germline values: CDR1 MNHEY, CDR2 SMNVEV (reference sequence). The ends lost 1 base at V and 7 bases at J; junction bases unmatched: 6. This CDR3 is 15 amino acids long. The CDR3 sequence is CASSLYAGGLNTQYF. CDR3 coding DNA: TGTGCCAGCAGTTTATACGCGGGAGGGCTCAATACGCAGTATTTT.

CDR3 bases: TGTGCCAGCAGCCAAAAGGGACAGGCATTGTCTGGAAACACCATATATTTT. Its translation is CASSQKGQALSGNTIYF. The rearrangement joins TRBV16 to TRBJ1-3, with 8 bases aligning to TRBD1. Germline loops: CDR1 KGHSY, CDR2 FQNENV. The CDR3 spans 17 residues. J gave up 1 base and V 2 bases, and 7 bases lay outside the gene matches.

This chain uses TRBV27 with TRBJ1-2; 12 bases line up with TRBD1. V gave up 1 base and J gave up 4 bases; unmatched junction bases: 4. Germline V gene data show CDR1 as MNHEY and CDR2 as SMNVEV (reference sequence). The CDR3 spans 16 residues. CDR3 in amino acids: CASSLLGQGAVYGYTF. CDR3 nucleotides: TGTGCCAGCAGTTTATTGGGACAGGGGGCGGTCTATGGCTACACCTTC.

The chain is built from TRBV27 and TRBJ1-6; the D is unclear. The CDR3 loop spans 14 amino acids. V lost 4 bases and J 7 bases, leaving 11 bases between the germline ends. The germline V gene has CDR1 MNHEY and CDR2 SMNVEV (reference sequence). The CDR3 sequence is CASSSRPRNSPLHF. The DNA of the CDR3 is TGTGCCAGCAGTTCCCGGCCTAGGAATTCACCCCTCCACTTT.

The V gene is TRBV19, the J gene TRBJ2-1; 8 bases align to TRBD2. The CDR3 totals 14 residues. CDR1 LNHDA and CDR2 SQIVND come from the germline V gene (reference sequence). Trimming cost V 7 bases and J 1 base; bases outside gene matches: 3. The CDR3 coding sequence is TGTGCCAGTATACGGGGGGGGTCCTACAATGAGCAGTTCTTC. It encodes CASIRGGSYNEQFF.

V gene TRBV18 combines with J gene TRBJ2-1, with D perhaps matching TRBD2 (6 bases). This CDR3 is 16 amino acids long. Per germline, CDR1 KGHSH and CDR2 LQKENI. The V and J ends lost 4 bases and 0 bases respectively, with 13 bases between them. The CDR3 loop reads CASSRSGDTSYNEQFF. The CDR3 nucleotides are TGTGCCAGCTCACGTAGCGGCGACACCTCCTACAATGAGCAGTTCTTC.

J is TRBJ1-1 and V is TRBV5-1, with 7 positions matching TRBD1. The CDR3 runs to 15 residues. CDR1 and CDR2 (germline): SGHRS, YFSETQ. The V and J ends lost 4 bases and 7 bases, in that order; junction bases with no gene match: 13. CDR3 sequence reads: CASSPAALTGFEAFF. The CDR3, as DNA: TGCGCCAGCAGCCCGGCGGCCCTGACAGGGTTTGAAGCTTTCTTT. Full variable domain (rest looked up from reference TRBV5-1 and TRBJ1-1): KAGVTQTPRYLIKTRGQQVTLSCSPISGHRSVSWYQQTPGQGLQFLFEYFSETQRNKGNFPGRFSGRQFSNSRSEMNVSTLELGDSALYLCASSPAALTGFEAFFGQGTRLTVV.